This T cell receptor beta chain was profiled in a study of cytomegalovirus exposure and HLA in healthy donors. Germline V gives CDR1 SGHRS, CDR2 YFSETQ. The V and J ends lost 0 bases and 4 bases respectively, with 14 bases between them. The CDR3 is 15 residues long. The table lists this clone with a few counts. The PCR made use of 60 Vbeta and 13 Jbeta primers. TCRdb's copy holds only in-frame clones and misses some; the assay was immunoSEQ multiplex PCR. The profile shows about 120,000 clones, about three quarters of them singletons. The genes are TRBV5-1 and TRBJ2-7; perhaps TRBD2 as D (6 bases). The receptor comes from a man aged 60-69 years in good health and CMV-seropositive. Specimen: PBMCs. The DNA for the CDR3 is TGCGCCAGCAGCTTGGACGGACTGGGGGGTTACGAGCAGTACTTC. As protein: CASSLDGLGGYEQYF.